This T cell receptor beta chain was identified during a study of control samples from healthy donors and cancer patients. Assay: immunoSEQ multiplex PCR; the TCRdb copy retains only in-frame clones and omits some. The table records 50,000 or so clones, over 90% of them present only once. This sequence was found in a woman aged 50 to 60 with head and neck cancer. Source material: PBMCs.

The CDR3 nucleotides read TGTGCCAGCAGCTTGCGTTCTTTTGAAGCTTTCTTT. Encoded protein: CASSLRSFEAFF. V is TRBV5-5 and J is TRBJ1-1; D is ambiguous. CDR1 is SGHKS and CDR2 is YYEKEE in the germline V gene (reference sequence). Trimming removed 1 base at V and 7 bases at J, with 8 bases between. The CDR3 is 12 amino acids.